The entry below describes one TCR beta chain. TCRdb re-called the RT-PCR reads through MiXCR, storing one row per CDR3 protein. The sample records approximately 200,000 distinct CDR3 sequences, roughly 40% being singletons. CDR3 length equals 16 residues. The V and J ends lost 1 base and 0 bases respectively, with 9 bases between them. This specimen comes from a study of patients and donors after allogeneic stem cell transplantation. The V call is TRBV12-3 or TRBV12-4, the J call TRBJ2-2, with D hard to call. Sequencing was done on a sample of blood, either unsorted or a sorted T cell fraction (not recorded which). The clonotype comes from a human donor who was either an allogeneic HSCT recipient or a stem cell or donor lymphocyte infusion donor (not recorded which). It is not recorded whose cells these are; they may come from a transplant donor. The CDR3 is CASSLVRAANTGELFF. The CDR3 DNA reads as TGTGCCAGCAGTTTAGTCCGGGCTGCGAACACCGGGGAGCTGTTTTTT.